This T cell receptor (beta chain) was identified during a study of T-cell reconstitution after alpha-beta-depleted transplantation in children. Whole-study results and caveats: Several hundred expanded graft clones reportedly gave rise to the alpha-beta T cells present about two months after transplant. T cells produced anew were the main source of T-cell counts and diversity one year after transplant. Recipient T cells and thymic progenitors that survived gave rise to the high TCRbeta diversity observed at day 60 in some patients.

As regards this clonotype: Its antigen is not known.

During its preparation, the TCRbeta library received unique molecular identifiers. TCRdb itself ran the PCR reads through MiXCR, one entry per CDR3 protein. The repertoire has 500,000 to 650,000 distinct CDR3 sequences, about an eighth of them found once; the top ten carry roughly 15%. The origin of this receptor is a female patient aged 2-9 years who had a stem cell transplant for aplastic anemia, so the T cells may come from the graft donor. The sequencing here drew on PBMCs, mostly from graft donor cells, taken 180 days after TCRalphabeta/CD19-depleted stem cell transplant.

Written as DNA, the CDR3 is TGTGCCAGCAGTCCCGGGACAGCATCAGGCTACACCTTC. This gives the protein CASSPGTASGYTF. This chain joins TRBV12-3 or TRBV12-4 and TRBJ1-2; 7 bases align to TRBD1. CDR3 length: 13 residues. Germline trimming cut 5 bases from V and 8 bases from J; bases unmatched to any gene: 8.